The 27 T cell receptor beta chains in this list originate from one sample, sequenced in a study of CD4+ T cells in melanoma (dated by TCRdb to 2022 to 2024). The library relied on the immunoSEQ multiplex PCR assay. TCRdb stores this immuneACCESS table with in-frame sequences only. Part of the clones is absent; in the studies checked, under half of the shortfall reflects unresolved V genes, and no reason is known for the rest. This sample has roughly 110,000 clones in its table, and around 92% of those were observed once. 2.5% to 3.5% of the sample lies in the top ten. What was sequenced was peripheral blood. These receptors originate from a human donor with melanoma.

The genes are TRBV4-3 and TRBJ1-2, with 7 bases matching TRBD1. Unmatched junction bases numbered 5, after V lost 3 bases and J lost 7 bases. Germline lookup yields CDR1 LGHNA and CDR2 YSLEER. The CDR3 length is 13 residues. CDR3 in DNA: TGCGCCAGCAGCCAGGACAGGATGGGTGGCTACACCTTC. Translated: CASSQDRMGGYTF.

CDR3: CASSGSRAGGSETQYF. In nucleotides, the CDR3 is TGTGCCAGCAGCGGATCCCGAGCGGGAGGATCAGAGACCCAGTACTTC. The gene calls are TRBV7-3 and TRBJ2-5, with 9 nucleotides matching TRBD2. The CDR3 is 16 residues long. Germline lookup yields CDR1 SGHTA and CDR2 FQGTGA. V was pared by 5 bases and J by 4 bases, with 11 bases of the junction left unmatched.

The chain carries TRBV4-1 and TRBJ1-3; D remains unclear. The CDR3 runs to 18 residues. Germline CDR1 and CDR2: MGHRA and YSYEKL. Trimming pared 0 bases from V and 0 bases from J, leaving 15 bases between. Written as DNA, the CDR3 is TGCGCCAGCAGCCAAGATACAATGGGTTCGGTCTCTGGAAACACCATATATTTT. Translation: CASSQDTMGSVSGNTIYF.

The chain has TRBV7-2 and TRBJ2-7; D is unresolved. The CDR3 sequence is 15 residues long. V dropped 0 bases and J dropped 4 bases, with 13 bases sitting between them. Germline V lookup: CDR1 SGHTA, CDR2 FQGNSA. The CDR3 loop is CASSLATGPPYEQYF. In nucleotides, the CDR3 is TGTGCCAGCAGCTTAGCTACGGGTCCCCCTTACGAGCAGTACTTC.

The rearrangement uses TRBV6-1 and TRBJ2-3; D remains ambiguous. The CDR3 consists of 13 residues. Per the germline V gene, CDR1 is MNHNS and CDR2 is SASEGT. Trimming removed 8 bases at V and 2 bases at J, with 11 bases between. The CDR3 protein is CASSASHTDTQYF. Written as DNA, the CDR3 is TGTGCCAGCTCAGCGAGTCACACAGATACGCAGTATTTT.

The J gene is TRBJ1-5, the V gene TRBV7-3, with D perhaps TRBD1 (6 bases). The CDR3 is made up of 14 amino acids. Per germline, CDR1 SGHTA and CDR2 FQGTGA. Trimming took 4 bases from V and 2 from J, leaving 9 bases between them. The CDR3 bases are TGTGCCAGCAGCTCCTACAGGGGCAATCAGCCCCAGCATTTT. Residues: CASSSYRGNQPQHF.

The CDR3 is CASTLESAVRGYTF. Written as DNA, the CDR3 is TGTGCCAGCACCCTGGAATCTGCGGTGAGAGGCTACACCTTC. V and J are TRBV28 and TRBJ1-2; D remains unclear. V was cut by 7 bases and J by 8 bases, with 20 bases left in between. The CDR3 covers 14 residues. Germline V gives CDR1 MDHEN, CDR2 SYDVKM.

This clone was seen once. J is TRBJ1-2 and V is TRBV2, with TRBD1 as a possible D gene (5 bases). Germline V gene data show CDR1 as SNHLY and CDR2 as FYNNEI. Trimming removed 4 bases from V and 0 bases from J, with 12 bases in between. The CDR3 has 15 residues. The CDR3 sequence is CASSATQGTNYGYTF. CDR3 nucleotides: TGTGCCAGCAGTGCCACTCAGGGAACTAACTATGGCTACACCTTC.

The V gene is TRBV7-9, the J gene TRBJ1-1; D not resolved. The germline V gene has CDR1 SEHNR and CDR2 FQNEAQ (reference sequence). V was trimmed by 5 bases and J by 8 bases, leaving 9 bases between them. The CDR3 has 11 amino acids. The CDR3 loop is CASSRMAEAFF. CDR3 nucleotide sequence: TGTGCCAGCAGCCGCATGGCGGAAGCTTTCTTT.

This clone has a handful of counts. The same CDR3 is also encoded by other DNA sequences in this sample. The J gene is TRBJ1-1, the V gene TRBV2; no clear D gene. This CDR3 spans 13 amino acids. V gave up 3 bases and J gave up 2 bases, with 7 bases separating them. The germline gives CDR1 SNHLY, CDR2 FYNNEI. The chain's CDR3 is CASSDWGNTEAFF. The CDR3 region has the DNA TGTGCCAGCAGTGATTGGGGTAACACTGAAGCTTTCTTT. The full variable domain, with the rest looked up from reference TRBV2 and TRBJ1-1, is EPEVTQTPSHQVTQMGQEVILRCVPISNHLYFYWYRQILGQKVEFLVSFYNNEISEKSEIFDDQFSVERPDGSNFTLKIRSTKLEDSAMYFCASSDWGNTEAFFGQGTRLTVV.

The chain is built from TRBV4-1 and TRBJ2-1, with TRBD2 as a possible D gene (6 bases). Germline loops: CDR1 MGHRA, CDR2 YSYEKL. This CDR3 contains 18 residues. The V end lost 0 bases, the J end lost 4 bases, and 19 bases lay between the germline ends. The CDR3 here is CASSQEPLGAGLYNEQFF. The DNA for the CDR3 is TGCGCCAGCAGCCAAGAGCCCTTAGGCGCGGGGCTGTACAATGAGCAGTTCTTC.

This rearrangement joins TRBV7-3 to TRBJ2-3, with D tentatively TRBD1 (5 bases). The length of the CDR3 is 13 residues. From germline, CDR1 is SGHTA and CDR2 FQGTGA. V was cut by 5 bases and J by 6 bases, with 12 bases left in between. CDR3 residues: CASSQGAGDTQYF. The CDR3 region has the DNA TGTGCCAGCAGCCAAGGGGCAGGGGATACGCAGTATTTT.

The V call is TRBV7-3, the J call TRBJ2-7; D is unresolved. This CDR3 spans 16 amino acids. The V end lost 10 bases, the J end lost 6 bases, and 28 bases lay between the germline ends. The germline CDR1 and CDR2 sequences are SGHTA and FQGTGA. The DNA of the CDR3 is TGTGCCAATCAGCTTATCTTCTTTCTTTCGGTACCCGAGCAGTACTTC. Translated: CANQLIFFLSVPEQYF.

This clone was counted a few times. The chain joins TRBV7-3 to TRBJ2-1; D call uncertain. Germline assignment: CDR1 SGHTA and CDR2 FQGTGA. This CDR3 comprises 14 residues. Trimming cost V 3 bases and J 7 bases, with 13 bases left between them. The CDR3 sequence: CASSFQPSGNEQFF. In nucleotides, the CDR3 is TGTGCCAGCAGCTTTCAGCCTAGTGGGAATGAGCAGTTCTTC.

The chain employs TRBV5-1 and TRBJ2-3; the D is unclear. CDR1 is SGHRS, CDR2 YFSETQ, per germline. V lost 0 bases to trimming and J lost 2 bases, with 7 bases between them. This CDR3 spans 14 amino acids. The chain's CDR3 is CASSLAKATDTQYF. The CDR3 nucleotides read TGCGCCAGCAGCTTGGCCAAGGCCACAGATACGCAGTATTTT.

V and J are TRBV28 and TRBJ1-3; 7 bases match TRBD1. There are 16 residues in the CDR3. Germline V gives CDR1 MDHEN, CDR2 SYDVKM. J was trimmed by 5 bases and V by 2 bases; bases with no gene match: 9. CDR3 nucleotides: TGTGCCAGCAGTTTACTCGGAGGGGGCGACCGAAACACCATATATTTT. It is translated as CASSLLGGGDRNTIYF.

The V call is TRBV5-5, the J call TRBJ2-7; TRBD2 agrees at 10 bases. The junction had 10 bases not matched to a gene; V was cut back by 0 bases and J by 7 bases. CDR3 length: 16 residues. From germline, CDR1 is SGHKS and CDR2 YYEKEE (reference sequence). CDR3 bases: TGTGCCAGCAGCTTGGCACAATCCGGGACTAGCGCGGAGCAGTACTTC. Amino acid sequence: CASSLAQSGTSAEQYF.

This clone is a singleton in its sample. The chain combines TRBV18 with TRBJ2-7; D perhaps matches TRBD1 (7 bases). V was cut by 4 bases and J by 1 base, with 14 bases left in between. Looked up from germline, CDR1 is KGHSH and CDR2 is LQKENI. The CDR3 has 15 amino acids. DNA for the CDR3: TGTGCCAGCTCACTCGCTCCAGGGGGGTCCTACGAGCAGTACTTC. The encoded protein is CASSLAPGGSYEQYF.

This clone was seen just once. The chain couples TRBV9 to TRBJ2-5, with 9 nucleotides matching TRBD1. This CDR3 is 14 amino acids long. The J segment lost 4 bases and the V segment lost 7 bases, leaving 8 bases of the junction unmatched. Germline CDR1 is SGDLS and CDR2 is YYNGEE. In DNA form, the CDR3 reads TGTGCCAGCGCTCCACAGGGGGCTGGAGAGACCCAGTACTTC. Translation gives CASAPQGAGETQYF.

This chain links TRBV4-1 with TRBJ1-4; D uncertain. This CDR3 has 14 amino acids. Germline CDR1 reads MGHRA; CDR2 reads YSYEKL. Deletions cut 11 bases from V and 0 bases from J, with 13 bases between. CDR3 bases: TGCGCCTCCGGAAAGTTCTCAACTAATGAAAAACTGTTTTTT. Protein product: CASGKFSTNEKLFF.

This rearrangement joins TRBV11-2 to TRBJ1-6; no reliable D call. With 5 bases removed from V and 7 bases from J, the gap between germline ends came to 18 bases. The CDR3 spans 16 residues. Germline V gene sequence: CDR1 SGHAT, CDR2 FQNNGV. The CDR3 spells CASSNREGGPNSPLHF. The CDR3 nucleotides are TGTGCCAGCAGCAACCGGGAAGGCGGGCCCAATTCACCCCTCCACTTT.

The chain joins TRBV7-2 to TRBJ1-1, with no clear D. The length of the CDR3 is 14 residues. In germline, CDR1 is SGHTA, CDR2 FQGNSA. The ends were cut back, 2 bases at V and 1 base at J, with 8 bases in the middle. In DNA form, the CDR3 reads TGTGCCAGCAGCTTAACATGGTCGAACACTGAAGCTTTCTTT. This translates into CASSLTWSNTEAFF.

The chain links TRBV7-9 to TRBJ2-3; 11 positions agree with TRBD2. Germline values: CDR1 SEHNR, CDR2 FQNEAQ (reference sequence). This CDR3 contains 14 residues. The J segment lost 1 base and the V segment lost 9 bases, leaving 3 bases of the junction unmatched. The CDR3 loop reads CASSSGGRTDTQYF. The CDR3 DNA reads TGTGCCAGTTCTAGCGGGGGGCGCACAGATACGCAGTATTTT.

V usage is TRBV28 and J usage is TRBJ2-2, with D unclear. The CDR3 is 17 residues long. Germline loops: CDR1 MDHEN, CDR2 SYDVKM. Trimming left V 5 bases short and J 4 bases short, with 20 bases between. The CDR3 is CASSPPTRSLRTGELFF. The DNA of the CDR3 is TGTGCCAGCAGTCCCCCGACGAGAAGTCTACGCACCGGGGAGCTGTTTTTT.

The chain has TRBV6-6 and TRBJ1-2; D unclear. Trimming removed 5 bases from V and 8 bases from J, with 9 bases in between. The CDR3 spans 11 residues. CDR1 is MNHNY and CDR2 is SVGAGI in the germline V gene (reference sequence). CDR3 residues: CASSDDWGYTF. The CDR3 DNA sequence: TGTGCCAGCAGTGACGACTGGGGCTACACCTTC.

J is TRBJ2-5 and V is TRBV4-3, with D possibly TRBD2 on 6 matching bases. The ends were cut back, 0 bases at V and 4 bases at J, with 12 bases in the middle. Per germline, CDR1 LGHNA and CDR2 YSLEER. The CDR3 runs 15 residues. The CDR3 DNA follows: TGCGCCAGCAGCCAAGATACTAGCCGGGCAGAGACCCAGTACTTC. Its protein is CASSQDTSRAETQYF.

V and J are TRBV5-5 and TRBJ2-7, with D possibly matching TRBD2 (6 bases). This CDR3 contains 13 residues. V lost 4 bases and J lost 7, with 15 bases in between. From germline, CDR1 is SGHKS and CDR2 YYEKEE (reference sequence). The CDR3 loop reads CASSPSSTREQYF. The CDR3 nucleotides are TGTGCCAGCAGCCCATCTTCGACTAGGGAGCAGTACTTC. The entire variable domain, with the rest obtained from reference TRBV5-5 and TRBJ2-7, is as follows: DAGVTQSPTHLIKTRGQQVTLRCSPISGHKSVSWYQQVLGQGPQFIFQYYEKEERGRGNFPDRFSARQFPNYSSELNVNALLLGDSALYLCASSPSSTREQYFGPGTRLTVT.